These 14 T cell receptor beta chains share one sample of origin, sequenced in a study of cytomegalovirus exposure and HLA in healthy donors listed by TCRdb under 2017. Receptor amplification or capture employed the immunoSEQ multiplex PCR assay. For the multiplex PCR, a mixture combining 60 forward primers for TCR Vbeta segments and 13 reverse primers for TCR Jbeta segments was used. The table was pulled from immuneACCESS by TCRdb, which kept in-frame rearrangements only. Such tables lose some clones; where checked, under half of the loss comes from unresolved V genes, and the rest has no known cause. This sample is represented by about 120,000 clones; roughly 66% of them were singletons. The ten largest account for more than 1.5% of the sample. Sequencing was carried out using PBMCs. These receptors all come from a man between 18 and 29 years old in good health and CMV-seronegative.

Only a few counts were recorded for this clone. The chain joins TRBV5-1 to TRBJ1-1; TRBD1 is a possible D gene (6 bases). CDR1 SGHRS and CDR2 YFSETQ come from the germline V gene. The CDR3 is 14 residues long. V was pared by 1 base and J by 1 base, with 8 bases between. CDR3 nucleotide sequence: TGCGCCAGCAGCTTGCAGGGGCGGAACACTGAAGCTTTCTTT. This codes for CASSLQGRNTEAFF.

CDR3 bases: TGCGCCAGCAGAGAAGGCCGACAGAACACCGGGGAGCTGTTTTTT. Its translation is CASREGRQNTGELFF. The chain couples TRBV5-1 to TRBJ2-2, with unresolved D. Germline CDR1 and CDR2: SGHRS and YFSETQ. The CDR3 loop spans 15 amino acids. V dropped 5 bases and J dropped 1 base, with 12 bases sitting between them.

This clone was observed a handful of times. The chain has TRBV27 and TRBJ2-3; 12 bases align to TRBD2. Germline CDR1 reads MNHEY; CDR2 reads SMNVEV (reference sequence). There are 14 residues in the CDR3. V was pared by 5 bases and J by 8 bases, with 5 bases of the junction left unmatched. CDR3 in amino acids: CASSQAGLAGTQYF. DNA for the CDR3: TGTGCCAGCAGTCAAGCGGGACTAGCGGGTACGCAGTATTTT.

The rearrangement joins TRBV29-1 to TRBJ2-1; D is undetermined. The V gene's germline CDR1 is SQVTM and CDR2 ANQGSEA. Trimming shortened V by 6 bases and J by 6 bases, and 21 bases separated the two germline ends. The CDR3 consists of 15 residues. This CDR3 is CSVPVFRQPSNEQFF. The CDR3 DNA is TGCAGCGTGCCTGTATTTAGGCAGCCTAGCAATGAGCAGTTCTTC.

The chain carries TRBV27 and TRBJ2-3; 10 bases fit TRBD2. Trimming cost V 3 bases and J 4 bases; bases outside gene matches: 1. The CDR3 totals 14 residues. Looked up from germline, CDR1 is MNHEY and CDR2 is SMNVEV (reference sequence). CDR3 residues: CASSFGLAADTQYF. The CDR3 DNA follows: TGTGCCAGCAGTTTCGGACTAGCGGCAGATACGCAGTATTTT.

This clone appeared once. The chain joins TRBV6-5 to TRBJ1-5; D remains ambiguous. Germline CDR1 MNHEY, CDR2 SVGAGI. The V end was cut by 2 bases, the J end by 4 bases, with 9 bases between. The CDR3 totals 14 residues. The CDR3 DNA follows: TGTGCCAGCAGTTACCTCGGTAATAATCAGCCCCAGCATTTT. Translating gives CASSYLGNNQPQHF.

The CDR3 nucleotides are TGTGCCAGCAGCGTAGTTGCGGCAACCGGTGAGCAGTTCTTC. This encodes CASSVVAATGEQFF. The chain employs TRBV9 and TRBJ2-1; D not certain. Germline V lookup: CDR1 SGDLS, CDR2 YYNGEE. Trimming removed 0 bases from V and 9 bases from J, with 13 bases in between. The CDR3 is made up of 14 amino acids.

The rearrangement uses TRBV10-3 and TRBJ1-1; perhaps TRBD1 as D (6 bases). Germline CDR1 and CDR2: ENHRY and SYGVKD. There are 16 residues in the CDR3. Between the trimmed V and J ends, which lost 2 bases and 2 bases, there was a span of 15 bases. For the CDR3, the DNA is TGTGCCATCAGTGAGACAGGGAGAGCTTCAAACACTGAAGCTTTCTTT. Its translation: CAISETGRASNTEAFF.

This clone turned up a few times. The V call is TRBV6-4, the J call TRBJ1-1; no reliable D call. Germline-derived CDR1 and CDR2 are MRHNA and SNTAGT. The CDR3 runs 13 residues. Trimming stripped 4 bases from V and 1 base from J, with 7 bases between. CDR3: CASSVEENTEAFF. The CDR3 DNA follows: TGTGCCAGCAGTGTAGAGGAGAACACTGAAGCTTTCTTT.

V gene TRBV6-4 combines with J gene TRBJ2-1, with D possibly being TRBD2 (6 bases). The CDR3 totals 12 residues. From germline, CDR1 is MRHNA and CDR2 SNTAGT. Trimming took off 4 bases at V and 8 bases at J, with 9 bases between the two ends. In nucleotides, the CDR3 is TGTGCCAGCAGTGCCGGGGGTCATGAGCAGTTCTTC. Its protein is CASSAGGHEQFF.

The DNA for the CDR3 is TGTGCCAGCAAAGATGGGCGGAGGACGAGGGATGAGCAGTTCTTC. Amino acids: CASKDGRRTRDEQFF. The chain couples TRBV7-2 to TRBJ2-1; D perhaps matches TRBD2 (5 bases). V was pared by 7 bases and J by 8 bases, with 21 bases between. This CDR3 comprises 15 residues. Germline CDR1 is SGHTA and CDR2 is FQGNSA.

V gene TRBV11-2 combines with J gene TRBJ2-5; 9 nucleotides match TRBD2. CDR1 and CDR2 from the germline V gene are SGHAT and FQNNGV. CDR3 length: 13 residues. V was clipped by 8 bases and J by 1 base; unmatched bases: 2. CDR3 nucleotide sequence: TGTGCCAGCCAAGCGGGGGGCCAAGAGACCCAGTACTTC. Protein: CASQAGGQETQYF. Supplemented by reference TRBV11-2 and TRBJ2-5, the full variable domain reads EAGVAQSPRYKIIEKRQSVAFWCNPISGHATLYWYQQILGQGPKLLIQFQNNGVVDDSQLPKDRFSAERLKGVDSTLKIQPAKLEDSAVYLCASQAGGQETQYFGPGTRLLVL.

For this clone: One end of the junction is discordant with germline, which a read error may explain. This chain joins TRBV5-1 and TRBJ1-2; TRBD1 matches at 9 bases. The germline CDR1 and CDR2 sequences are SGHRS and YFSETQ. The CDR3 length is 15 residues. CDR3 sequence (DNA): TGCGCCAGCAGCCTACAGGGACAGGGCGGCTATGGCTACCCCTTC. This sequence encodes CASSLQGQGGYGYPF.

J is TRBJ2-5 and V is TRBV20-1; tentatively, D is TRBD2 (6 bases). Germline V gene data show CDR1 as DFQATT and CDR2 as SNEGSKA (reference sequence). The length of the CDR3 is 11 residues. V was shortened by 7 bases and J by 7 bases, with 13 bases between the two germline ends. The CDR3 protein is CSGWRDRTQYF. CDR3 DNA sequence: TGCAGTGGGTGGCGGGATAGGACCCAGTACTTC.